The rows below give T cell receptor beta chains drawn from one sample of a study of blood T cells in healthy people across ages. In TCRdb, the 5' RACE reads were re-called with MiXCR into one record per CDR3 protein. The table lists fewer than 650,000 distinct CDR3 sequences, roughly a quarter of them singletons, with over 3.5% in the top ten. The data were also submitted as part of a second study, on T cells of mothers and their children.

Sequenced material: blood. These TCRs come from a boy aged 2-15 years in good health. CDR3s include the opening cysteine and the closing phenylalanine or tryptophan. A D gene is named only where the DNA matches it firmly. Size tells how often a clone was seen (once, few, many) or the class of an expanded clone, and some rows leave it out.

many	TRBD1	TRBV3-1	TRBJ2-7	TGTGCCAGCAGCCAGGGACAGGGTGGATCCTACGAGCAGTACTTC	CASSQGQGGSYEQYF
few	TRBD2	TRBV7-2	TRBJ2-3	TGTGCCAGCAGCGGGGGACTAGCGGGGGGCTCAGATACGCAGTATTTT	CASSGGLAGGSDTQYF
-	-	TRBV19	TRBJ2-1	TGTACCAGTAGTATAGATGGGGGAGGACCGCAGTTCTTC	CTSSIDGGGPQFF
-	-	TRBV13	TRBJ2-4	TGTGCCAGCAGCTTAACTCGACAGGAAAAAAACATTCAGTACTTC	CASSLTRQEKNIQYF
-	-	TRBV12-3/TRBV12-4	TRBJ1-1	TGTGCCAGCAGTTTAACCCCTCCTGGGACTGAAGCTTTCTTT	CASSLTPPGTEAFF
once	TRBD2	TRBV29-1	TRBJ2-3	TGCAGCGTATTAGCGGGGAGCACAGATACGCAGTATTTT	CSVLAGSTDTQYF
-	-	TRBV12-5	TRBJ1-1	TGTGCTACCCCGGTGGGGGGCGAAGCTTTCTTT	CATPVGGEAFF
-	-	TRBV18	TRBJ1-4	TGTGCCAGCTCACCCGCACAGTCAAATGAAAAACTGTTTTTT	CASSPAQSNEKLFF
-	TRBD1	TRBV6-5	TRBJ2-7	TGTGCCAGCAGTTCTTTCGTCGGACCTAGGGACAGGCCCTACGAGCAGTACTTC	CASSSFVGPRDRPYEQYF
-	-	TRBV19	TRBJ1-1	TGTGCCAGTAGTCCACGCGGCGGGTACACTGAAGCTTTCTTT	CASSPRGGYTEAFF
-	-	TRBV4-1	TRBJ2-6	TGCGCCAGCAGCCAAGGGGGGCATGGGGCCAACGTCCTGACTTTC	CASSQGGHGANVLTF
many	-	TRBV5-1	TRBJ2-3	TGCGCCAGCAGCAAGGACCATGGCACAGATACGCAGTATTTT	CASSKDHGTDTQYF
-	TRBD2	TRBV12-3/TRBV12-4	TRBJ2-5	TGTGCCAGCAGTTCCGCTAGCGGGAGCCGGTTCTTC	CASSSASGSRFF
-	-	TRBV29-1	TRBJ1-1	TGCAGCGCACAAGGGGGGGAAGAAGCTTTCTTT	CSAQGGEEAFF
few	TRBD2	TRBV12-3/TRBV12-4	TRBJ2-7	TGTGCCAGCAGTTTAAGCGGGGGAGTCTACGAGCAGTACTTC	CASSLSGGVYEQYF
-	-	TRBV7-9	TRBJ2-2	TGTGCCAGCAGCTTGCAGGGTTTCGCCGGGGAGCTGTTTTTT	CASSLQGFAGELFF
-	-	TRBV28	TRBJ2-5	TGTGCCAGCAGTACAGGGATAGGGACCCAGTACTTC	CASSTGIGTQYF
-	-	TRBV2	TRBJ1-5	TGTGCCAGCAGTGGCCGGACGGCGGTCAATCAGCCCCAGCATTTT	CASSGRTAVNQPQHF
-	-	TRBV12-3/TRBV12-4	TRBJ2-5	TGTGCCAGCAGGCTCACGGGACCCGGGACCCAGTACTTC	CASRLTGPGTQYF
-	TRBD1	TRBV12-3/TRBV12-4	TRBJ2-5	TGTGCCAGCAGTTTGAGAGGCAGGGGGTTGGATGAGACCCAGTACTTC	CASSLRGRGLDETQYF
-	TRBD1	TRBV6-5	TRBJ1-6	TGTGCCAGCAGTTACGGGGGGACAGTTAAAACCCTCCACTTT	CASSYGGTVKTLHF
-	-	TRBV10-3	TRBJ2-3	TGTGCCACCACAGGGGGGGGCACAGATACGCAGTATTTT	CATTGGGTDTQYF
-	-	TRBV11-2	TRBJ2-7	TGTGCCAGCAGCTTACTGGACAGCTCCTACGAGCAGTACTTC	CASSLLDSSYEQYF
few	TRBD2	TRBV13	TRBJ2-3	TGTGCCAGCAGCTCATTAGCGGGAGTGGGAGATACGCAGTATTTT	CASSSLAGVGDTQYF
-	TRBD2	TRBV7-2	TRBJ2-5	TGTGCCAGCAGCTCCGGGCGGGAGGGGATCCGCCAAGAGACCCAGTACTTC	CASSSGREGIRQETQYF
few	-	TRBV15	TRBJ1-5	TGTGCCACCAGCAGAGCAGGCGGGGTCGTTAATCAGCCCCAGCATTTT	CATSRAGGVVNQPQHF
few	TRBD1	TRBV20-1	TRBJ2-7	TGCAGTGCTAGTGGGACAGGGGGCCCCTACGAGCAGTACTTC	CSASGTGGPYEQYF
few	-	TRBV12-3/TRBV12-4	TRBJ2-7	TGTGCCAGCGGCCAGTCGGGGGTCGAGCAGTACTTC	CASGQSGVEQYF
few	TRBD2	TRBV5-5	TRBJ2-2	TGTGCCAGCAGCTACCGACTAGCGGTGAACACCGGGGAGCTGTTTTTT	CASSYRLAVNTGELFF
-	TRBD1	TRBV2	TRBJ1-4	TGTGCCAGCCTTGGGACAGATGAAAAACTGTTTTTT	CASLGTDEKLFF
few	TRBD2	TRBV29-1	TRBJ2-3	TGCAGCGTTGATACTAGCGGGGGCAGCACAGATACGCAGTATTTT	CSVDTSGGSTDTQYF
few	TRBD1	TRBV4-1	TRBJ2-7	TGCGCCAGCAGCACTGGGACAGGTATCTCCTACGAGCAGTACTTC	CASSTGTGISYEQYF
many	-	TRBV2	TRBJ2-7	TGTGCCAGCAGTGAAGGTGGCGGGCCTTTCTCCTACGAGCAGTACTTC	CASSEGGGPFSYEQYF
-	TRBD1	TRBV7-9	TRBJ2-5	TGTGCCAGCAGCTTACCGACAGGGGTAGGAGAGACCCAGTACTTC	CASSLPTGVGETQYF
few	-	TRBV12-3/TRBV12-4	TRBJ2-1	TGTGCCAGCAGTTTAGAGGGGGGTGGGAAGACCCGCTACAATGAGCAGTTCTTC	CASSLEGGGKTRYNEQFF